Below, one T cell receptor (beta chain) is given with its context. The source of the sample is a study of CD8 T cells in Susac syndrome. There are 15 residues in the CDR3. Trimming at V came to 0 bases and at J to 7 bases, leaving 5 bases not matched to a gene. Germline V gene data show CDR1 as LGHNA and CDR2 as YSLEER. A quantity of roughly 0.5 to 1 ug RNA underwent reverse transcription using random hexamers. TCRdb reprocessed the immunoSEQ multiplex PCR reads with MiXCR, giving one entry per CDR3 protein. The top ten clones hold about 0.07% of a sample with just over 300,000 distinct CDR3 sequences, about 91% of them seen once.

Sequenced: CD4+ T cells from PBMCs. The J gene is TRBJ2-1, the V gene TRBV4-3; 8 nucleotides agree with TRBD2. The TCR comes from a human donor with multiple sclerosis. The chain's CDR3 is CASSQEGTRGNEQFF. The CDR3 bases are TGCGCCAGCAGCCAAGAAGGGACTAGGGGTAATGAGCAGTTCTTC.